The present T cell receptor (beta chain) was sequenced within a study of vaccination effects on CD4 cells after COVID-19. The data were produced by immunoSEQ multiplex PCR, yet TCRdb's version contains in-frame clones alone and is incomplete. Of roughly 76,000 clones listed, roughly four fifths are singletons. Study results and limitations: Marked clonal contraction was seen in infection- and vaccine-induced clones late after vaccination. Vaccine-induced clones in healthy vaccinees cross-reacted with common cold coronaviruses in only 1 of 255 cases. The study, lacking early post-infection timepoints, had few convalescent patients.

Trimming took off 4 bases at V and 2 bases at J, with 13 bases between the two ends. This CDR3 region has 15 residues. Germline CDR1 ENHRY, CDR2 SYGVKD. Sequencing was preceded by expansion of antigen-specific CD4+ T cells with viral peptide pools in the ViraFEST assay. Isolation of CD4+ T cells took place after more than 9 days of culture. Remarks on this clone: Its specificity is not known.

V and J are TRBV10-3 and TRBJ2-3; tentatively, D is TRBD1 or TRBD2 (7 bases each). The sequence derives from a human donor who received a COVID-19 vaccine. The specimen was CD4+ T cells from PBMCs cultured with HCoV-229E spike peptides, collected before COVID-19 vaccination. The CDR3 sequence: CAISAGGALTDTQYF. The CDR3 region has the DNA TGTGCCATCAGTGCAGGGGGGGCGCTCACAGATACGCAGTATTTT.